Each of the 7 T cell receptor beta chains below was sequenced from the same sample in a study of patients and donors after allogeneic stem cell transplantation. TCRdb reprocessed the RT-PCR reads via MiXCR and lists one record per CDR3 protein. The sample holds 200,000 to 250,000 distinct CDR3 sequences, 13% to 15% seen once. The sequencing input was blood, either unsorted or a sorted T cell fraction (not recorded which). The receptor set was obtained from a human donor who was either an allogeneic HSCT recipient or a stem cell or donor lymphocyte infusion donor (not recorded which). It is not recorded whose cells these are; they may come from a transplant donor.

The sample holds many counts of this clonotype. The chain combines TRBV10-3 with TRBJ1-2; possibly TRBD1 for D (5 bases). CDR1 is ENHRY, CDR2 SYGVKD, per germline. CDR3 size: 13 residues. Trimming cost V 8 bases and J 2 bases, with 12 bases left between them. The DNA of the CDR3 is TGTGCCATCGGACAAGCATTAAACTATGGCTACACCTTC. Amino acids: CAIGQALNYGYTF.

The chain combines TRBV6-4 with TRBJ1-2; possible D gene TRBD1, 5 bases. Germline CDR1 reads MRHNA; CDR2 reads SNTAGT. Trimming stripped 8 bases from V and 5 bases from J, with 21 bases between. This CDR3 region has 15 residues. The CDR3 loop is CASRMTDEWFYGYTF. CDR3 in DNA: TGTGCCAGCCGAATGACAGACGAGTGGTTTTATGGCTACACCTTC.

This clonotype was detected a few times. V is TRBV5-1 and J is TRBJ1-1; 8 nucleotides agree with TRBD1. The CDR3 consists of 16 residues. Germline V gene sequence: CDR1 SGHRS, CDR2 YFSETQ. V lost 2 bases and J lost 0; bases outside the gene matches: 6. CDR3 sequence: CASSFTGTGMNTEAFF. As DNA, the CDR3 is TGCGCCAGCAGCTTTACCGGGACAGGCATGAACACTGAAGCTTTCTTT.

This clonotype has ten or more counts. The gene calls are TRBV7-9 and TRBJ2-3; D could derive from TRBD1 or TRBD2 (5 bases each). The CDR3 extends over 15 amino acids. V shed 6 bases and J shed 2 bases, with 15 bases lying between them. Germline CDR1 and CDR2: SEHNR and FQNEAQ (reference sequence). The CDR3 sequence is CASRSRDETTDTQYF. CDR3 in DNA: TGTGCCAGCAGATCTCGGGACGAGACCACAGATACGCAGTATTTT. Together with reference TRBV7-9 and TRBJ2-3, the CDR3 gives the full variable domain: DTGVSQNPRHKITKRGQNVTFRCDPISEHNRLYWYRQTLGQGPEFLTYFQNEAQLEKSRLLSDRFSAERPKGSFSTLEIQRTEQGDSAMYLCASRSRDETTDTQYFGPGTRLTVL.

This chain joins TRBV30 and TRBJ1-2, with D unresolved. Germline values: CDR1 GTSNPN, CDR2 SVGIG (reference sequence). Deletions cut 1 base from V and 4 bases from J, with 13 bases between. The CDR3 length is 14 residues. CDR3 nucleotide sequence: TGTGCCTGGAGTGGTCAGTTGGCGACCTATGGCTACACCTTC. Translated, it gives CAWSGQLATYGYTF.

The table lists this clonotype with a few counts. DNA for the CDR3: TGCAGCGCCATTGGACAGGGTTACGAGCAGTACTTC. Its protein product is CSAIGQGYEQYF. This chain uses TRBV29-1 with TRBJ2-7; 8 nucleotides match TRBD1. Germline V gene lookup returns CDR1 SQVTM and CDR2 ANQGSEA. CDR3 length: 12 residues. The V gene end was trimmed by 7 bases and the J gene end by 4 bases; junction bases not matched to a gene: 6.

The genes are TRBV11-1 and TRBJ2-2; TRBD2 aligns across 11 bases. Germline-derived CDR1 and CDR2 are SGHAT and FQDESV (reference sequence). J gave up 2 bases and V 2 bases, and 10 bases lay outside the gene matches. The CDR3 is made up of 19 amino acids. For the CDR3, the DNA is TGTGCCAGCAGCTTACGAAGCGCCGGGACTAGCGGTAACACCGGGGAGCTGTTTTTT. This gives the protein CASSLRSAGTSGNTGELFF.